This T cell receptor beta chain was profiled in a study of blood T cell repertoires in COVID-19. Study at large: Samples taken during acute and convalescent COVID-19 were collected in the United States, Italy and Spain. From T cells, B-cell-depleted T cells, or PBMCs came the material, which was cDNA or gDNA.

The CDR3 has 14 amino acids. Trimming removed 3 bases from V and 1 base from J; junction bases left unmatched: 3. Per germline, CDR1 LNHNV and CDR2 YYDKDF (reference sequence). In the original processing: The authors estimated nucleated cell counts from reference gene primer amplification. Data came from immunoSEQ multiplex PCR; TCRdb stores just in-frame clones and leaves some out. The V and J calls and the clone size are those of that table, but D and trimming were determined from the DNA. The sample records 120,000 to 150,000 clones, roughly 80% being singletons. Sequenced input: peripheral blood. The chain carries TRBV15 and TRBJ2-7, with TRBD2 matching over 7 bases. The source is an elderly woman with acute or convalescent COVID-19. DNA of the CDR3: TGTGCCACCAGCAGGCGGGAGCGGTCCTACGAGCAGTACTTC. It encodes CATSRRERSYEQYF. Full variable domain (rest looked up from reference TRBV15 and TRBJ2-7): DAMVIQNPRYQVTQFGKPVTLSCSQTLNHNVMYWYQQKSSQAPKLLFHYYDKDFNNEADTPDNFQSRRPNTSFCFLDIRSPGLGDTAMYLCATSRRERSYEQYFGPGTRLTVT.